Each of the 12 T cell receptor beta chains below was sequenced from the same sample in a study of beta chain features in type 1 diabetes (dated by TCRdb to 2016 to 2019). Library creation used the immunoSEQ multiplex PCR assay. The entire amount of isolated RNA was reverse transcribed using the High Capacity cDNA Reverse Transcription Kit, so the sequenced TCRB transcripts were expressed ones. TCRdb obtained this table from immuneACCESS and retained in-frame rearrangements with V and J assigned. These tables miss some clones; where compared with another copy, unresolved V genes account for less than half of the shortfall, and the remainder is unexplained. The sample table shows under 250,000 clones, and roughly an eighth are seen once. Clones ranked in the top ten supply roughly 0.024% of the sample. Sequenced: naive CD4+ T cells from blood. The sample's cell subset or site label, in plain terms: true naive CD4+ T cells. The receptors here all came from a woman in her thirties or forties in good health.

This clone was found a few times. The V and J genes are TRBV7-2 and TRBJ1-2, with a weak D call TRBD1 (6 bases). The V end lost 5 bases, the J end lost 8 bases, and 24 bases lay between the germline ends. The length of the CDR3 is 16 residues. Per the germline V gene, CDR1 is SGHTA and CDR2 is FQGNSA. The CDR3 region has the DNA TGTGCCAGCAGCCTTCGCCGGGACACCGGGGGGAGAGGCTACACCTTC. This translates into CASSLRRDTGGRGYTF.

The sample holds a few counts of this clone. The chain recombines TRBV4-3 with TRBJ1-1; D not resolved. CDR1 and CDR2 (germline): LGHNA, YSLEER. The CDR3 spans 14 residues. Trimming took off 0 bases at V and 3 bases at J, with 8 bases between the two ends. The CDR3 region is CASSQEWQDTEAFF. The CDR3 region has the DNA TGCGCCAGCAGCCAAGAGTGGCAGGACACTGAAGCTTTCTTT.

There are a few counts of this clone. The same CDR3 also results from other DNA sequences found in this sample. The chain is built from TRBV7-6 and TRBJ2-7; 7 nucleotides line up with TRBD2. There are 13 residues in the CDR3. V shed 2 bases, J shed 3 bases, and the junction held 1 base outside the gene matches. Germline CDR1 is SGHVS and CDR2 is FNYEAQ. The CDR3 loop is CASSLPGGYEQYF. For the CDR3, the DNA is TGTGCCAGCAGCTTACCGGGAGGCTACGAGCAGTACTTC.

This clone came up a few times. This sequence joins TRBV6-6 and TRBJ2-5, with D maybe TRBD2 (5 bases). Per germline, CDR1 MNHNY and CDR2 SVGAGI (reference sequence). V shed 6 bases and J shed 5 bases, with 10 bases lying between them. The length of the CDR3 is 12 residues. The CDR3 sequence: CASSEGLETQYF. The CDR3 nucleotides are TGTGCCAGCAGCGAAGGACTGGAGACCCAGTACTTC.

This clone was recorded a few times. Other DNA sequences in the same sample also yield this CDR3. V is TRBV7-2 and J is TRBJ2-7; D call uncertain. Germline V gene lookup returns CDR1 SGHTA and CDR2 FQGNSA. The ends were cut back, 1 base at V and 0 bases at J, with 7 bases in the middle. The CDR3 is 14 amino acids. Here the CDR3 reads CASSLGRSSYEQYF. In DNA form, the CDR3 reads TGTGCCAGCAGCTTAGGGAGAAGCTCCTACGAGCAGTACTTC.

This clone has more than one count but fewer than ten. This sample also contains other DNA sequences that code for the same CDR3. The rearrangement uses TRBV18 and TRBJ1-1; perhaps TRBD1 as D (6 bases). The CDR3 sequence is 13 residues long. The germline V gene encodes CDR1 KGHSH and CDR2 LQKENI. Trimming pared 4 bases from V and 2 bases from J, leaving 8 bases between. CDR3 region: CASSLGQNTEAFF. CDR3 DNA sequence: TGTGCCAGCTCACTGGGACAAAACACTGAAGCTTTCTTT. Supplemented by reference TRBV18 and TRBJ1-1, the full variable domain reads NAGVMQNPRHLVRRRGQEARLRCSPMKGHSHVYWYRQLPEEGLKFMVYLQKENIIDESGMPKERFSAEFPKEGPSILRIQQVVRGDSAAYFCASSLGQNTEAFFGQGTRLTVV.

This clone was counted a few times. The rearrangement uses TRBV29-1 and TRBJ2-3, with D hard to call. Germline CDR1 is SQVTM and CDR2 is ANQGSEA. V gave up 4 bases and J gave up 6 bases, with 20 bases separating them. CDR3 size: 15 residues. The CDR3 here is CSVANRVLDGDTQYF. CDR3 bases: TGCAGCGTTGCGAACCGGGTTTTAGATGGGGATACGCAGTATTTT.

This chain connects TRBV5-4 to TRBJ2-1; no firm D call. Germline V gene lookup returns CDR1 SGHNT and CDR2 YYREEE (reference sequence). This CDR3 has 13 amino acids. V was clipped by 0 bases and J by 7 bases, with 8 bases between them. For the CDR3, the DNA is TGTGCCAGCAGCTTGGGGCGGCTAAATGAGCAGTTCTTC. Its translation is CASSLGRLNEQFF.

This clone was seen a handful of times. The CDR3 reads CASGLPGTGTDTQYF. The CDR3 nucleotides are TGTGCTAGTGGTTTGCCCGGGACAGGGACAGATACGCAGTATTTT. The chain couples TRBV12-5 to TRBJ2-3; 9 nucleotides match TRBD1. V gave up 2 bases and J gave up 3 bases; unmatched junction bases: 3. The CDR3 spans 15 residues. Per germline, CDR1 LGHNT and CDR2 FRNRAP. Supplemented by reference TRBV12-5 and TRBJ2-3, the full variable domain reads DARVTQTPRHKVTEMGQEVTMRCQPILGHNTVFWYRQTMMQGLELLAYFRNRAPLDDSGMPKDRFSAEMPDATLATLKIQPSEPRDSAVYFCASGLPGTGTDTQYFGPGTRLTVL.

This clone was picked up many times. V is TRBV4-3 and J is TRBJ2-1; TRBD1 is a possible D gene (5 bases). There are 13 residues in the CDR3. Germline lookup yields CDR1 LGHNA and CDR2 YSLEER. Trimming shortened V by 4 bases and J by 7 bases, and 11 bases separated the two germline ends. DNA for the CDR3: TGCGCCAGCAGCCCCCAGGGCGCGAATGAGCAGTTCTTC. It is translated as CASSPQGANEQFF.

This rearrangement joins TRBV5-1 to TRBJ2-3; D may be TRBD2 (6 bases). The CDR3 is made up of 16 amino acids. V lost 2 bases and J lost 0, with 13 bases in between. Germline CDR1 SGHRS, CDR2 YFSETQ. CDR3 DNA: TGCGCCAGCAGCTTACTGACTAGGTCTAGCACAGATACGCAGTATTTT. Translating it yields CASSLLTRSSTDTQYF.

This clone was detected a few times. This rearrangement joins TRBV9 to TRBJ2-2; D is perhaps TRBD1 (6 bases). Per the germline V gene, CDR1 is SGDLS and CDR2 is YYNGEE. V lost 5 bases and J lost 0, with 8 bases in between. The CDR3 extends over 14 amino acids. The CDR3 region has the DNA TGTGCCAGCAGACAGGGAACGAACACCGGGGAGCTGTTTTTT. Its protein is CASRQGTNTGELFF.